This T cell receptor beta chain was observed in a study of Graves' ophthalmopathy and Graves' hyperthyroidism. Germline V gene data show CDR1 as MGHRA and CDR2 as YSYEKL. The CDR3 length is 16 residues. V lost 4 bases and J lost 2, with 15 bases in between. Study conclusions and caveats: Detection in blood was also observed for most expanded thyroid clonotypes above 0.001 frequency.

PBMCs originated in 10 ml of fresh peripheral blood. This clonotype was picked up many times. Antigen: not known. The authors amplified TCR beta CDR3 regions, and they did so from RNA transcripts for repertoire sequencing. RT-PCR with HTBI primers came first, then second-round multiplex PCR. TCRdb re-called the multiplex PCR reads through MiXCR, storing one row per CDR3 protein. The profile shows 300,000 to 450,000 distinct CDR3 sequences, approximately 18% of them singletons. Sequenced: peripheral blood. This chain joins TRBV4-1 and TRBJ2-4; D might be TRBD1 (5 bases). The sequence derives from an adult woman with stable Graves' hyperthyroidism. The CDR3 DNA reads as TGCGCCAGCAGCCCTGGACAAGGTATTACCAAAAACATTCAGTACTTC. It specifies CASSPGQGITKNIQYF.